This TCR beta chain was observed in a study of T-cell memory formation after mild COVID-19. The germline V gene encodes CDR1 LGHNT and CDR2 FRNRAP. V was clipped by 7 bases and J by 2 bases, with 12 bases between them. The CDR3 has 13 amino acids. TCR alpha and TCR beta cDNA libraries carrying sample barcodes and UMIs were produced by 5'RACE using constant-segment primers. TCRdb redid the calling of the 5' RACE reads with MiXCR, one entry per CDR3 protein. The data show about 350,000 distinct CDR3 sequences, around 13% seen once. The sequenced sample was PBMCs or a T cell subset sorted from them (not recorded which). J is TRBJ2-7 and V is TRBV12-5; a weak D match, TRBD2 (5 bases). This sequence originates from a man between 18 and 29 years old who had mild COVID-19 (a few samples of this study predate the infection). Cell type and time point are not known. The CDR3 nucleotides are TGTGCTAGTGCGTGGGAGAAGGCCTACGAGCAGTACTTC. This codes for CASAWEKAYEQYF.